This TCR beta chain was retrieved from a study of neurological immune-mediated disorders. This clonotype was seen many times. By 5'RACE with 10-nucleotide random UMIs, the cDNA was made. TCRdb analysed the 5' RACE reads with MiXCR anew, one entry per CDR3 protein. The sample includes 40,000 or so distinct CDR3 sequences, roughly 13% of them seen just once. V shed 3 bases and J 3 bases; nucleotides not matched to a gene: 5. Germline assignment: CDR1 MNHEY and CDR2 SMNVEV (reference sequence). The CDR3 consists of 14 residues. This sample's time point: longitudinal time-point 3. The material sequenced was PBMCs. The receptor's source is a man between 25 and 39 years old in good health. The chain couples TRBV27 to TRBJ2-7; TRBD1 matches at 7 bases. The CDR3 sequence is CASSLGDRDYEQYF. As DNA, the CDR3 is TGTGCCAGCAGTTTGGGAGACAGGGACTACGAGCAGTACTTC.